This T cell receptor beta chain was captured by sequencing in a study of radiation and T cells in renal cell carcinoma. The study's findings and limits: From baseline, blood top tumor clonotypes peaked at 2 weeks post-radiation.

Method: immunoSEQ multiplex PCR; TCRdb's copy keeps in-frame clones and lacks some. The top ten hold 5% to 6.5% of the sample, which has 120,000 or so clones, about four fifths seen once. The germline V gene encodes CDR1 MNHEY and CDR2 SVGAGI. The CDR3 length is 13 residues. V dropped 6 bases and J dropped 7 bases, with 12 bases sitting between them. A word on this clone: Its antigen is as yet unknown.

Described time point: blood 2 weeks post-SBRT. Treatment indicated: 15 Gy SBRT to primary tumor, nephrectomy 4 weeks later. The sequences come from blood, collected from a patient whose treatment included radiotherapy and nephrectomy. The J gene is TRBJ1-4, the V gene TRBV6-5; the D gene is possibly TRBD1 (5 bases). The sequence was collected from a man in his fifties with renal cell carcinoma. DNA for the CDR3: TGTGCCAGCAGGGGGGATAGGGCTGAAAAACTGTTTTTT. Translating gives CASRGDRAEKLFF.